The T cell receptor (beta chain) described here comes from a study of blood T cell repertoires in COVID-19. Study overall: T cells, B-cell-depleted T cells, or PBMCs provided the cDNA or gDNA that served as material.

This CDR3 is 15 amino acids long. Germline V CDR1 and CDR2: MGHRA, YSYEKL. V shed 1 base, J shed 7 bases, and the junction held 6 bases outside the gene matches. Clones were read by immunoSEQ multiplex PCR, and TCRdb kept only the in-frame ones, dropping some. The sample gives 130,000 to 150,000 clones, approximately 84% of which show up once; approximately 2.5% is in the top ten. This TCR derives from a human donor with acute or convalescent COVID-19. The donor label of this sample is uncertain. V is TRBV4-1 and J is TRBJ2-1; 8 bases map to TRBD1. Sequenced material: peripheral blood. The CDR3: CASSQGSDRVNEQFF. The CDR3 DNA sequence: TGCGCCAGCAGCCAAGGGTCGGACAGGGTGAATGAGCAGTTCTTC.